The 18 T cell receptor beta chains reported below all come from one sample, sequenced in a study of regulatory T cells in long-lasting Graves disease (dated by TCRdb to the early 2020s). The sample's time point label, in plain terms: persistent/refractory GD, antithyroid drugs over 5 years with positive TRAb. For both TCR sequencing and RNA sequencing, RNA was extracted from PBMCs in TRIzol. Libraries came from multiplex PCR. The sequencing machine was an Illumina HiSeq 4000. iRepertoire HTBI primers and Arm-PCR amplification of CDR3 regions were used to construct TCR beta libraries. Clones were called with MiXCR by TCRdb after fastp trimmed the public reads at Q25, and only in-frame beta chains were retained. Entries are consolidated by CDR3 protein sequence, retaining the most common genes and DNA. This sample is represented by hundreds of thousands of distinct CDR3 sequences; roughly 20% of them were singletons. Less than 25% of the sample is taken by the ten largest.

This sample comprised peripheral blood mononuclear cells (PBMCs), obtained when the disease was refractory, from a patient treated with antithyroid drugs. All receptors derive from a female donor with Graves disease.

This clonotype has at least ten counts. For the CDR3, the DNA is TGTGCCAGCAAACGGGGAGGGGAGACCCAGTACTTC. It specifies CASKRGGETQYF. This rearrangement joins TRBV13 to TRBJ2-5, with 7 bases matching TRBD2. V lost 7 bases and J lost 5; bases outside the gene matches: 4. CDR1 is PRHDT, CDR2 FYEKMQ, per germline (reference sequence). This CDR3 has 12 amino acids.

This clonotype was recorded many times. The chain employs TRBV2 and TRBJ2-7, with a possible D match to TRBD2 (5 bases). CDR3 length: 14 amino acids. Germline lookup yields CDR1 SNHLY and CDR2 FYNNEI. Trimming removed 3 bases from V and 6 bases from J, with 15 bases in between. The CDR3 DNA follows: TGTGCCAGCAGTGATCTGGTCGATCGGGGCGAGCAGTACTTC. Its translation: CASSDLVDRGEQYF. Full variable domain (remainder filled in from reference TRBV2 and TRBJ2-7): EPEVTQTPSHQVTQMGQEVILRCVPISNHLYFYWYRQILGQKVEFLVSFYNNEISEKSEIFDDQFSVERPDGSNFTLKIRSTKLEDSAMYFCASSDLVDRGEQYFGPGTRLTVT.

The CDR3 sequence: CASSQAGPNSPLHF. Written as DNA, the CDR3 is TGCGCCAGCAGCCAAGCCGGCCCAAATTCACCCCTCCACTTT. The chain couples TRBV4-1 to TRBJ1-6; D gene uncertain. V was shortened by 1 base and J by 7 bases, with 8 bases between the two germline ends. CDR1 and CDR2 from the germline V gene are MGHRA and YSYEKL. The CDR3 loop spans 14 amino acids.

For this clonotype: It is unclear where the CDR3 begins or ends on the DNA, so no DNA is shown, and the CDR3 is as TCRdb lists it. This chain links TRBV2 with TRBJ2-2; the DNA was not compared with TRBD1, the D call given in the table. The germline V gene encodes CDR1 SNHLY and CDR2 FYNNEI. The CDR3 is made up of 22 amino acids, end residues included. CDR3 region: CASKQGAVYEQYFGPGTGELFF.

J is TRBJ2-5 and V is TRBV4-3, with D unresolved. CDR1 is LGHNA and CDR2 is YSLEER in the germline V gene. V lost 0 bases and J 6 bases, leaving 8 bases between the germline ends. The CDR3 sequence is 13 residues long. DNA for the CDR3: TGCGCCAGCAGCCAAGAGGGGATACAGACCCAGTACTTC. It specifies CASSQEGIQTQYF.

The rearrangement links TRBV5-1 to TRBJ2-7, with TRBD1 matching over 8 bases. Looked up from germline, CDR1 is SGHRS and CDR2 is YFSETQ. V lost 1 base and J lost 4; bases outside the gene matches: 7. The CDR3 consists of 15 residues. CDR3 residues: CASSLSQGAVYEQYF. CDR3 coding DNA: TGCGCCAGCAGCTTGTCCCAGGGGGCAGTTTACGAGCAGTACTTC.

The sample holds a few counts of this clonotype. CDR3 amino acids: CASSLAPRDEQYF. DNA of the CDR3: TGTGCCAGCAGCTTGGCCCCTCGGGACGAGCAGTACTTC. The chain recombines TRBV5-6 with TRBJ2-7; no reliable D call. CDR3 size: 13 residues. Germline loops: CDR1 SGHDT, CDR2 YYEEEE. V was shortened by 0 bases and J by 5 bases, with 9 bases between the two germline ends.

This clonotype came up a few times. This sequence joins TRBV6-1 and TRBJ2-7; D ambiguous. The V and J ends lost 8 bases and 3 bases respectively, with 14 bases between them. The CDR3 is made up of 13 amino acids. CDR1 and CDR2 from the germline V gene are MNHNS and SASEGT. The CDR3 DNA reads TGTGCCAGCGCCCGGACGGCACACTACGAGCAGTACTTC. This gives the protein CASARTAHYEQYF.

This clonotype has ten or more counts. V is TRBV29-1 and J is TRBJ2-6; 10 bases agree with TRBD1. CDR3 length: 16 amino acids. V lost 6 bases and J lost 4; bases outside the gene matches: 9. Germline values: CDR1 SQVTM, CDR2 ANQGSEA. The CDR3 loop reads CSVTGTGVSGANVLTF. As DNA, the CDR3 is TGCAGCGTAACCGGGACAGGGGTGTCCGGGGCCAACGTCCTGACTTTC.

This sequence joins TRBV19 and TRBJ2-7, with no clear D. The CDR3 has 15 residues. Trimming left V 3 bases short and J 2 bases short, with 14 bases between. Germline-derived CDR1 and CDR2 are LNHDA and SQIVND (reference sequence). The CDR3 loop is CASSIKGQYAYEQYF. Here the CDR3 DNA reads TGTGCCAGTAGTATTAAGGGTCAGTACGCCTACGAGCAGTACTTC.

This clonotype was counted a few times. The J gene is TRBJ1-5, the V gene TRBV6-7; D is undetermined. TRBV6-7 is classed as an ORF, of uncertain function. V lost 2 bases and J lost 0, with 11 bases in between. This CDR3 comprises 16 residues. CDR3 residues: CASSYHYARSNQPQHF. CDR3 nucleotide sequence: TGTGCCAGCAGTTACCACTACGCCCGTAGCAATCAGCCCCAGCATTTT.

This clonotype was detected many times. The genes are TRBV10-2 and TRBJ2-2; D remains ambiguous. CDR3 size: 12 residues. V lost 6 bases, J lost 7 bases, and 9 bases lay in between. CDR1 WSHSY and CDR2 SAAADI come from the germline V gene. The CDR3 region is CASRIASGELFF. DNA for the CDR3: TGCGCCAGCAGGATCGCCAGCGGGGAGCTGTTTTTT.

This clonotype was counted only a few times. The chain recombines TRBV6-2 or TRBV6-3 with TRBJ2-5; TRBD1 agrees at 10 bases. The CDR3 covers 15 residues. J gave up 2 bases and V 2 bases, and 2 bases lay outside the gene matches. Germline V gene lookup returns CDR1 MNHEY and CDR2 SVGEGT. The CDR3 DNA sequence: TGTGCCAGCAGTTACGACAGGGGGCGTCAAGAGACCCAGTACTTC. Translating gives CASSYDRGRQETQYF.

This clonotype has a count of ten or more. CDR3 bases: TGTGCCAGCAGCGCTGGGGGGGGGGAGACCCAGTACTTC. This translates into CASSAGGGETQYF. The chain uses TRBV7-2 and TRBJ2-5, with 7 bases matching TRBD2. Germline CDR1 and CDR2: SGHTA and FQGNSA. Trimming cost V 5 bases and J 5 bases; bases outside gene matches: 5. The CDR3 runs to 13 residues.

In its sample, this clonotype was seen many times. The CDR3 region is CASSFTSGLGYGYTF. The CDR3 bases are TGTGCCAGCAGTTTCACGTCGGGTTTAGGGTATGGCTACACCTTC. The J gene is TRBJ1-2, the V gene TRBV12-3 or TRBV12-4; D not certain. The V end was cut by 3 bases, the J end by 5 bases, with 16 bases between. CDR3 length equals 15 residues.

This clonotype was found a few times. The chain links TRBV9 to TRBJ1-2, with D possibly TRBD1 on 6 matching bases. Trimming pared 4 bases from V and 5 bases from J, leaving 15 bases between. CDR3 length: 14 amino acids. Germline CDR1 and CDR2: SGDLS and YYNGEE. This CDR3 is CASSQGRDGYGYTF. CDR3 coding DNA: TGTGCCAGCAGCCAGGGGAGGGATGGATATGGCTACACCTTC.

The chain couples TRBV29-1 to TRBJ2-5, with no clear D. With 4 bases removed from V and 1 base from J, the gap between germline ends came to 10 bases. The CDR3 extends over 13 amino acids. Germline V gives CDR1 SQVTM, CDR2 ANQGSEA. DNA of the CDR3: TGCAGCGTTGGTCTCGGCCCCCAAGAGACCCAGTACTTC. This sequence encodes CSVGLGPQETQYF.

Turning to this clonotype: One end of the junction varies from germline; a read error may be responsible. The chain combines TRBV19 with TRBJ2-2; 7 nucleotides agree with TRBD2. The germline CDR1 and CDR2 sequences are LNHDA and SQIVND (reference sequence). CDR3 size: 13 residues. The CDR3 region is CATAGRNTGELSF. The CDR3 DNA follows: TGTGCCACAGCGGGACGGAACACCGGGGAGCTGTCTTTT.